One sample yielded the 24 T cell receptor beta chains listed below, sequenced in a study of post-analysis software for immune sequencing data. Presence of unique molecular identifiers characterized the TCR beta cDNA libraries. TCRdb re-analysed the PCR reads in MiXCR, keeping a single row per CDR3 protein. The data contain 820,000 or so distinct CDR3 sequences, roughly 58% of them singletons. Their antigens are not known. Study observations and caveats: Elevated frequency relative to controls characterized 4 or 5 TRBV segments in patients, TRBV5-6, TRBV5-1 and TRBV20-1 among them.

The sample comprised blood. The origin of the receptors is a girl aged 5 to 17 with multiple sclerosis.

CDR3 sequence: CSASKPSGADTQYF. The CDR3 DNA reads TGCAGTGCTAGTAAGCCTAGCGGCGCAGATACGCAGTATTTT. V is TRBV20-1 and J is TRBJ2-3, with 7 nucleotides matching TRBD2. Trimming at V came to 3 bases and at J to 4 bases, leaving 7 bases not matched to a gene. This CDR3 has 14 amino acids. The V gene's germline CDR1 is DFQATT and CDR2 SNEGSKA (reference sequence).

This clonotype was seen more than once but under ten times. The chain joins TRBV7-9 to TRBJ1-6; the D gene is possibly TRBD1 (5 bases). CDR1 SEHNR and CDR2 FQNEAQ come from the germline V gene (reference sequence). The CDR3 spans 14 residues. V lost 1 base to trimming and J lost 4 bases, with 5 bases between them. The CDR3, as DNA: TGTGCCAGCAGCTTAGGGGGGTATAATTCACCCCTCCACTTT. It is translated as CASSLGGYNSPLHF.

The genes are TRBV6-5 and TRBJ2-7, with 11 bases that match TRBD1. The end of the DNA fits TRBJ2-5 better, so the J call may be wrong. The CDR3 length is 15 residues. In germline, CDR1 is MNHEY, CDR2 SVGAGI. Written as DNA, the CDR3 is TGTGCCAGCACTCCCCGGACAGGGGGCGAAGAGACCCAGTACTTC. Its protein is CASTPRTGGEETQYF.

The rearrangement uses TRBV9 and TRBJ2-7, with D uncertain. The J call is doubtful: the DNA matches TRBJ2-5 better. Germline CDR1 is SGDLS and CDR2 is YYNGEE. This CDR3 has 14 residues. The CDR3, as DNA: TGTGCCAGCAGCGTAGGGGCAGGAAAAGAGACCCAGTACTTC. Translating it yields CASSVGAGKETQYF.

The chain is built from TRBV3-1 and TRBJ1-1, with D uncertain. The CDR3 contains 13 residues. With 2 bases removed from V and 6 bases from J, the gap between germline ends came to 10 bases. Germline V lookup: CDR1 LGHDT, CDR2 YNNKEL (reference sequence). The CDR3 protein is CASSQQTSPEAFF. The DNA for the CDR3 is TGTGCCAGCAGCCAACAGACATCGCCTGAAGCTTTCTTT.

This clonotype appeared a few times. The CDR3: CSAMSLAGGLYEQYF. The CDR3 DNA reads as TGCAGTGCTATGAGCCTAGCGGGAGGGTTGTACGAGCAGTACTTC. The J gene is TRBJ2-7, the V gene TRBV20-1; 12 bases are a match to TRBD2. The CDR3 length is 15 residues. V dropped 4 bases and J dropped 4; count of bases not matched to a gene: 8. Germline V gene sequence: CDR1 DFQATT, CDR2 SNEGSKA (reference sequence).

The genes are TRBV3-1 and TRBJ2-1; D not certain. CDR3 length: 16 residues. Trimming pared 1 base from V and 0 bases from J, leaving 10 bases between. Germline CDR1 reads LGHDT; CDR2 reads YNNKEL (reference sequence). CDR3 residues: CASSQGALSSYNEQFF. The CDR3 DNA is TGTGCCAGCAGCCAAGGGGCCCTAAGCTCCTACAATGAGCAGTTCTTC.

This clonotype was seen only a few times. The gene calls are TRBV28 and TRBJ2-7; unclear D gene. Germline V gene lookup returns CDR1 MDHEN and CDR2 SYDVKM. Trimming cost V 5 bases and J 4 bases, with 9 bases left between them. The CDR3 length is 12 residues. The CDR3 coding sequence is TGTGCCAGCAGTCAAAGGGTGTACGAGCAGTACTTC. It encodes CASSQRVYEQYF.

The chain joins TRBV5-1 to TRBJ2-7, with TRBD2 matching over 11 bases. CDR3 length: 16 residues. Looked up from germline, CDR1 is SGHRS and CDR2 is YFSETQ. The V and J ends lost 4 bases and 2 bases, in that order; junction bases with no gene match: 8. The CDR3, as DNA: TGCGCCAGCAGCGGGACGACTAGCGGGATTACCTACGAGCAGTACTTC. Its protein is CASSGTTSGITYEQYF.

The rearrangement links TRBV29-1 to TRBJ1-1, with D possibly TRBD1 on 5 matching bases. This CDR3 contains 19 residues. V shed 6 bases and J shed 5 bases, with 34 bases lying between them. The germline V gene has CDR1 SQVTM and CDR2 ANQGSEA. The CDR3: CSVFTGTAGVGISLTEAFF. Here the CDR3 DNA reads TGCAGCGTGTTCACCGGGACGGCTGGGGTAGGGATCTCCCTGACTGAAGCTTTCTTT.

The chain recombines TRBV20-1 with TRBJ2-5; 7 nucleotides align to TRBD2. Germline trimming cut 3 bases from V and 11 bases from J; bases unmatched to any gene: 15. Germline V CDR1 and CDR2: DFQATT, SNEGSKA (reference sequence). The length of the CDR3 is 14 residues. CDR3 residues: CSASPSGAYNEQYF. The CDR3 region has the DNA TGCAGTGCTAGCCCGAGCGGGGCCTACAATGAGCAGTACTTC.

The chain carries TRBV7-9 and TRBJ2-5; a possible D gene is TRBD2 (5 bases). V dropped 4 bases and J dropped 0 bases, with 15 bases sitting between them. The CDR3 is 16 residues long. Germline V gene lookup returns CDR1 SEHNR and CDR2 FQNEAQ (reference sequence). CDR3 region: CASSSLGMGYQETQYF. The DNA for the CDR3 is TGTGCCAGCAGCTCACTAGGGATGGGATACCAAGAGACCCAGTACTTC.

This clonotype has only a few counts. The J gene is TRBJ1-2, the V gene TRBV7-2, with D possibly TRBD1 on 6 matching bases. The germline gives CDR1 SGHTA, CDR2 FQGNSA. This CDR3 region has 14 residues. Deletions cut 4 bases from V and 7 bases from J, with 16 bases between. The CDR3 DNA reads as TGTGCCAGCAGCTCGCAGGGGAGGTTGACTGGCTACACCTTC. Encoded protein: CASSSQGRLTGYTF.

This clonotype was observed a few times. This may stem from a read error, because a much larger clone lies one nucleotide away. This chain links TRBV6-6 with TRBJ2-3; D is uncertain. Germline V gene sequence: CDR1 MNHNY, CDR2 SVGAGI (reference sequence). The CDR3 has 11 amino acids. Trimming removed 6 bases at V and 4 bases at J, with 5 bases between. The CDR3 DNA follows: TGTGCCAGCAGCTATGCAGATACGCAGTATTTT. Its protein product is CASSYADTQYF.

In its sample, this clonotype was seen a few times. The chain is built from TRBV5-1 and TRBJ2-1; D is perhaps TRBD2 (5 bases). From germline, CDR1 is SGHRS and CDR2 YFSETQ. Deletions cut 0 bases from V and 5 bases from J, with 12 bases between. The CDR3 length is 15 residues. This chain's CDR3 is CASSLAPGADNEQFF. CDR3 in DNA: TGCGCCAGCAGCTTGGCCCCCGGAGCGGACAATGAGCAGTTCTTC.

The chain recombines TRBV5-1 with TRBJ1-2; 9 bases map to TRBD1. This CDR3 region has 13 residues. V trimming: 4 bases; J trimming: 8 bases; junction bases outside the gene matches: 6. CDR1 is SGHRS, CDR2 YFSETQ, per germline. The CDR3 region is CASSEGQGWGYTF. The CDR3 coding sequence is TGCGCCAGCAGCGAGGGACAGGGCTGGGGCTACACCTTC.

This clonotype was recorded once. The chain links TRBV2 to TRBJ1-6; D remains ambiguous. Germline V lookup: CDR1 SNHLY, CDR2 FYNNEI. This CDR3 has 15 residues. Trimming shortened V by 9 bases and J by 8 bases, and 20 bases separated the two germline ends. CDR3 sequence reads: CARGTTGLAHSPLHF. As DNA, the CDR3 is TGTGCCAGGGGAACAACCGGTCTGGCCCATTCACCCCTCCACTTT.

This chain connects TRBV20-1 to TRBJ2-3, with 9 nucleotides matching TRBD2. The V segment lost 6 bases and the J segment 6 bases; nucleotides outside the gene matches: 16. The CDR3 is 16 amino acids. Germline CDR1 reads DFQATT; CDR2 reads SNEGSKA (reference sequence). The CDR3 is CSAPEVAGGPWDTQYF. In DNA, the CDR3 is TGCAGTGCCCCAGAGGTGGCGGGAGGGCCTTGGGATACGCAGTATTTT.

The chain joins TRBV5-1 to TRBJ2-1; possible D gene TRBD2, 5 bases. The germline CDR1 and CDR2 sequences are SGHRS and YFSETQ. This CDR3 contains 16 residues. Trimming took off 5 bases at V and 9 bases at J, with 24 bases between the two ends. The CDR3 bases are TGCGCCAGCAGAACCCTTACTAGGAATCTCTTCGGTGAGCAGTTCTTC. This codes for CASRTLTRNLFGEQFF.

This clonotype has a single count. The CDR3: CASSPPFGTNGYSNQPQHF. Written as DNA, the CDR3 is TGTGCCAGCTCACCACCTTTCGGGACCAACGGGTATAGCAATCAGCCCCAGCATTTT. The chain carries TRBV18 and TRBJ1-5; D perhaps matches TRBD1 (5 bases). From germline, CDR1 is KGHSH and CDR2 LQKENI. Trimming cost V 0 bases and J 0 bases, with 18 bases left between them. There are 19 residues in the CDR3.

The chain joins TRBV29-1 to TRBJ2-5; D gene ambiguous. V was cut by 3 bases and J by 5 bases, with 10 bases left in between. CDR1 is SQVTM and CDR2 is ANQGSEA in the germline V gene. This CDR3 comprises 12 residues. CDR3 in DNA: TGCAGCGTTGACACCAGTCGCGAGACCCAGTACTTC. This sequence encodes CSVDTSRETQYF.

With respect to this clonotype: Mismatch with germline at one junction end may stem from a read error. The chain is built from TRBV3-1 and TRBJ2-2, with 7 bases aligning to TRBD1. In germline, CDR1 is LGHDT, CDR2 YNNKEL (reference sequence). This CDR3 has 13 amino acids. The CDR3 protein is CAGSQQGPRELFF. The CDR3 bases are TGTGCCGGCAGCCAACAGGGGCCAAGGGAGCTGTTTTTT.

The V and J genes are TRBV20-1 and TRBJ1-2, with D unclear. Germline V gene lookup returns CDR1 DFQATT and CDR2 SNEGSKA (reference sequence). Trimming cost V 4 bases and J 4 bases, with 7 bases left between them. The CDR3 has 11 residues. The CDR3 nucleotides are TGCAGTGCTAAACAAGGCTATGGCTACACCTTC. Translation: CSAKQGYGYTF.

The rearrangement joins TRBV27 to TRBJ2-1; a possible D gene is TRBD2 (6 bases). Germline V gives CDR1 MNHEY, CDR2 SMNVEV (reference sequence). Trimming stripped 2 bases from V and 1 base from J, with 12 bases between. The CDR3 has 16 residues. CDR3 bases: TGTGCCAGCAGTTTAATTGGGGCGGGGTCCTACAATGAGCAGTTCTTC. This codes for CASSLIGAGSYNEQFF.